The following is a TCR beta chain sequence with its context. Its antigen is still unknown. The data were obtained in a study of T cell responses to AZD1222 COVID-19 vaccine. Trimming shortened V by 0 bases and J by 0 bases, and 17 bases separated the two germline ends. Looked up from germline, CDR1 is LGHNA and CDR2 is YSLEER. The CDR3 covers 19 residues. Clones were read by immunoSEQ multiplex PCR, and TCRdb kept only the in-frame ones, dropping some. The sample lists approximately 18,000 clones, over 60% occurring once. Study-wide results and caveats: A mostly white British donor set with more females was recruited, and clonal diversity was possibly underestimated.

The TCR originated in an adult who received the AZD1222 COVID-19 vaccine. V and J are TRBV4-3 and TRBJ1-4; TRBD1 might be the D (6 bases). Sample: peripheral blood, taken 28 days after the second AZD1222 dose. The CDR3 bases are TGCGCCAGCAGCCAAGATAGAACAGGGAGGGCCCCAACTAATGAAAAACTGTTTTTT. It yields the protein CASSQDRTGRAPTNEKLFF.